This T cell receptor (beta chain) emerged from a study of T cell responses to AZD1222 COVID-19 vaccine. Study outcomes and limitations: In a largely white British group with more females than males, clonal diversity was possibly underestimated. It was only six AZD1222 recipients who were seropositive at baseline. Spike-specific TCR breadth and depth grew following two AZD1222 doses.

Second-dose intervals near 4 or 12 weeks were combined. Germline values: CDR1 MGHRA, CDR2 YSYEKL. V gave up 4 bases and J gave up 2 bases, with 14 bases separating them. The CDR3 is 15 amino acids. Clones were sequenced by immunoSEQ multiplex PCR, and TCRdb holds only the in-frame ones, with some missing. Of over 150,000 clones listed, around 88% are singletons. Turning to this clone: Its antigen is not identified.

J is TRBJ1-2 and V is TRBV4-1; D may be TRBD1 (6 bases). The clonotype originates from an adult who received the AZD1222 COVID-19 vaccine. Sequenced material: peripheral blood, taken 28 days after the second AZD1222 dose. CDR3 sequence reads: CASSPSPGTNYGYTF. The CDR3 nucleotides are TGCGCCAGCAGCCCTAGCCCAGGGACAAACTATGGCTACACCTTC.